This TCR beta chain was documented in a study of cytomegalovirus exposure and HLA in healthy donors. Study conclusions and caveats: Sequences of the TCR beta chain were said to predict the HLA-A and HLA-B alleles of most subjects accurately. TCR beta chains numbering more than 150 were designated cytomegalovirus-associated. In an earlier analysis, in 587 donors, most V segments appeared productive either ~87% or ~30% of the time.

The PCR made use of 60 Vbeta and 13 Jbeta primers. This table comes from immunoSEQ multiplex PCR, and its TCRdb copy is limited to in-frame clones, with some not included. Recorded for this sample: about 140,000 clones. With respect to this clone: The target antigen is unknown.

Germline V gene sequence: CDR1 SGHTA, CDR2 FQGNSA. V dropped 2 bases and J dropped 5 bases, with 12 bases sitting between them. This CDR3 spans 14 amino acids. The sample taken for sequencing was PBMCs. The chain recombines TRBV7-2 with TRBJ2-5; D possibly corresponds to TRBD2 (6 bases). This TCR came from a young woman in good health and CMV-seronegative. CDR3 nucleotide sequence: TGTGCCAGCAGCTTAAGCGGGCCAGGGGAGACCCAGTACTTC. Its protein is CASSLSGPGETQYF.